The 25 T cell receptor beta chains below all came from one sample that was sequenced in a study of tumor and adjacent non-tumor tissue in lung cancer. A modified ARM-PCR protocol with three rounds of nested PCR amplified TCRbeta. TCRdb re-called the multiplex PCR reads through MiXCR, storing one row per CDR3 protein. The table includes 75,000 to 80,000 distinct CDR3 sequences, around 80% detected once. The template was RNA from unsorted bulk tissue. Sequences were obtained from lung tumor tissue. These receptors came from a woman in her 50s with non-small cell lung cancer.

A remark on this clonotype: The conserved phenylalanine or tryptophan is not found at the CDR3 terminus, so this likely reflects a read error. V and J are TRBV11-2 and TRBJ2-3, with 9 bases lining up with TRBD1. Germline CDR1 and CDR2: SGHAT and FQNNGV. The CDR3 length is 16 residues. The CDR3 is CASSQQGAVTTDTQYY. DNA of the CDR3: TGTGCTAGCAGCCAACAGGGGGCTGTGACGACAGATACGCAGTATTAT.

As concerns this clonotype: One end of the junction varies from germline; a read error may be responsible. CDR3 nucleotide sequence: TGTACCAGACTAGAGCAAGATACGCAGTATTTT. Residues: CTRLEQDTQYF. This chain links TRBV6-5 with TRBJ2-3; weak D call: TRBD2 (6 bases). This CDR3 contains 11 residues. Germline-derived CDR1 and CDR2 are MNHEY and SVGAGI.

With regard to this clonotype: Mismatch with germline at one junction end may stem from a read error. J is TRBJ1-1 and V is TRBV11-1; no reliable D call. CDR1 and CDR2 from the germline V gene are SGHAT and FQDESV (reference sequence). This CDR3 has 15 amino acids. This CDR3 is CPSSLDTGEGIEAFF. As DNA, the CDR3 is TGTCCCAGTAGCTTAGATACCGGGGAGGGCATTGAAGCTTTCTTT.

This sequence joins TRBV20-1 and TRBJ2-7, with D perhaps matching TRBD1 (5 bases). From germline, CDR1 is DFQATT and CDR2 SNEGSKA (reference sequence). The CDR3 is made up of 14 amino acids. Trimming cost V 6 bases and J 0 bases, with 15 bases left between them. Here the CDR3 reads CSAEYRSVSYEQYF. DNA for the CDR3: TGCAGTGCAGAATACAGGTCGGTCTCCTACGAGCAGTACTTC.

About this clonotype: The junction shows a germline mismatch at one end, possibly a read error. This chain joins TRBV13 and TRBJ2-7; D may match TRBD1 or TRBD2 (6 bases each). The CDR3 covers 16 residues. Germline lookup yields CDR1 PRHDT and CDR2 FYEKMQ (reference sequence). CDR3 sequence (DNA): TGTGGCAGCAGCACCAGGGGTGGGAGGTCATCCTACGAGCAGTACTTC. It translates to CGSSTRGGRSSYEQYF.

Concerning this clonotype itself: A much larger clone sits a single nucleotide away, making a read error possible. The V and J genes are TRBV18 and TRBJ2-3; the D is unclear. The CDR3 sequence is 11 residues long. CDR1 is KGHSH and CDR2 is LQKENI in the germline V gene. CDR3 DNA sequence: TGTGCCAGCTCACCAACAGATGCGCAGTATTTT. Its protein is CASSPTDAQYF.

In regard to this clonotype: It may be a read error: a sequence one base away is much more abundant. This chain links TRBV7-8 with TRBJ2-2; 7 bases are shared with TRBD1. The CDR3 runs 17 residues. Germline V gene sequence: CDR1 SGHVS, CDR2 FQNEAQ. V shed 1 base and J 2 bases; nucleotides not matched to a gene: 7. The CDR3 loop reads CASSLVQGQPNTGELFF. In nucleotides, the CDR3 is TGTGCCAGCAGCTTAGTCCAGGGACAGCCCAACACCGGGGAGCTGTTTTTT.

By proportion, this clonotype is medium-sized (0.01 to 0.1%). The chain uses TRBV20-1 and TRBJ1-5, with D possibly TRBD1 on 5 matching bases. CDR1 is DFQATT and CDR2 is SNEGSKA in the germline V gene (reference sequence). The CDR3 is 15 residues long. The V and J ends lost 0 bases and 6 bases respectively, with 15 bases between them. The CDR3 DNA reads as TGCAGTGCTAGAGACCAGCGGCAGGGTTTTCAGCCCCAGCATTTT. Protein sequence: CSARDQRQGFQPQHF.

This clonotype appeared once. The junction departs from germline at one end; a sequencing error may be responsible. V is TRBV12-3 or TRBV12-4 and J is TRBJ2-1, with a weak D call TRBD2 (7 bases). This CDR3 is built from 15 residues. The CDR3 coding sequence is TGTGCCAGCAGTCCAAACCGGGGAGGGGGGAGTGAGCAGTTTTTC. This sequence encodes CASSPNRGGGSEQFF.

This chain joins TRBV20-1 and TRBJ2-5; TRBD1 matches 8 bases. The germline gives CDR1 DFQATT, CDR2 SNEGSKA (reference sequence). The CDR3 runs 14 residues. The trim removed 8 bases at V and 5 bases at J, leaving 13 bases unmatched. The CDR3 DNA follows: TGCAGTATTAGAATCGGGACAGGATACGAGACCCAGTACTTC. Translation: CSIRIGTGYETQYF.

With respect to this clonotype: Its ends do not fully match the called genes, so a read error is possible. CDR3 sequence (DNA): TGTGCCAGCAGAGGGACAGGAGTGGATACGCACTATTTT. Protein sequence: CASRGTGVDTHYF. This chain uses TRBV11-1 with TRBJ2-3, with 8 bases identical to TRBD1. CDR3 size: 13 residues. Per the germline V gene, CDR1 is SGHAT and CDR2 is FQDESV (reference sequence).

As concerns this clonotype: Since the CDR3 does not end with the conserved phenylalanine or tryptophan, this likely comes from a read error. The DNA is left out, because the CDR3 cannot be placed on it with certainty; the CDR3 is given as TCRdb lists it. The chain combines TRBV20-1 with TRBJ2-7; TRBD1, the table's D call, was not compared with the DNA. The CDR3 is made up of 11 amino acids, end residues included. Germline V gene lookup returns CDR1 DFQATT and CDR2 SNEGSKA (reference sequence). CDR3 in amino acids: CSRSQGYEQYY.

About this clonotype: The junction departs from the called germline gene at one end, perhaps through a read error. The chain links TRBV28 to TRBJ2-1, with 8 bases that match TRBD1. CDR1 MDHEN and CDR2 SYDVKM come from the germline V gene. This CDR3 contains 17 residues. CDR3 sequence: CASSLNRDRLSMSEQFF. The CDR3 bases are TGTGCCAGCAGTCTAAATAGGGACAGGCTTTCCATGTCTGAGCAATTCTTC.

This clonotype has just a few counts. A much larger clone sits a single nucleotide away, making a read error possible. This sequence joins TRBV28 and TRBJ2-2, with 7 bases that match TRBD1. Germline V gene sequence: CDR1 MDHEN, CDR2 SYDVKM. CDR3 length: 16 amino acids. The CDR3 region is CASSSYRGTNAGELFF. The CDR3 DNA follows: TGTGCCAGCAGTTCCTACAGGGGAACGAACGCCGGGGAGCTGTTTTTT. The variable domain in full, with the rest retrieved from reference TRBV28 and TRBJ2-2, is DVKVTQSSRYLVKRTGEKVFLECVQDMDHENMFWYRQDPGLGLRLIYFSYDVKMKEKGDIPEGYSVSREKKERFSLILESASTNQTSMYLCASSSYRGTNAGELFFGEGSRLTVL.

The chain couples TRBV4-3 to TRBJ2-1; D is perhaps TRBD2 (6 bases). Germline values: CDR1 LGHNA, CDR2 YSLEER. With 0 bases removed from V and 12 bases from J, the gap between germline ends came to 21 bases. The CDR3 is made up of 16 amino acids. CDR3 in DNA: TGCGCCAGCAGCCAAGATGGGGGGAGGATCTACATTAGGCAGTTCTTC. The encoded protein is CASSQDGGRIYIRQFF.

As concerns this clonotype: A junction end diverges from the germline sequence, so it may reflect a read error. The CDR3 DNA reads as TGTGCCAGCAGTTACCGGGGTCTCTACAAGCAGTATTTC. It yields the protein CASSYRGLYKQYF. The chain combines TRBV6-5 with TRBJ2-7; D is possibly TRBD2 (5 bases). This CDR3 region has 13 residues. Germline CDR1 and CDR2: MNHEY and SVGAGI.

CDR3 DNA: TGTGCCAGCGTGAAACGCAAAAATGAGCAGTTCTTC. This gives the protein CASVKRKNEQFF. The chain employs TRBV6-2 or TRBV6-3 and TRBJ2-1; D call uncertain. This CDR3 is built from 12 residues. Per germline, CDR1 MNHEY and CDR2 SVGEGT. Trimming took 8 bases from V and 7 from J, leaving 12 bases between them.

As for this clonotype: The junction departs from the called germline gene at one end, perhaps through a read error. The J gene is TRBJ2-1, the V gene TRBV11-2; D perhaps matches TRBD2 (5 bases). The CDR3 has 13 residues. Germline-derived CDR1 and CDR2 are SGHAT and FQNNGV. The CDR3 here is CASSSGLHNEHFF. The CDR3 bases are TGTGCAAGCAGCTCCGGACTTCACAATGAGCACTTCTTC.

In the case of this clonotype: A read error may produce the germline difference seen at one junction end. This chain links TRBV4-2 with TRBJ1-4; 8 bases fit TRBD1. This CDR3 is 15 amino acids long. CDR1 and CDR2 from the germline V gene are LGHNA and YNFKEQ. CDR3 in amino acids: CPSSQVQGAGEKLFF. In DNA, the CDR3 is TGCCCCAGCAGCCAAGTCCAGGGGGCCGGGGAAAAGCTGTTTTTT.

This clonotype has more than one count but fewer than ten. The junction differs from germline at one of its ends, possibly a read error. The chain has TRBV20-1 and TRBJ2-3, with TRBD2 as a possible D gene (6 bases). Germline-derived CDR1 and CDR2 are DFQATT and SNEGSKA (reference sequence). CDR3 size: 16 residues. CDR3 DNA: TGCAATGCTAGAAATGGTAATGGCGGGGAGACAGATACGCAGTATTTT. Amino acids: CNARNGNGGETDTQYF.

Points on this clonotype: An end of the junction does not agree with germline; a read error may underlie this. The V call is TRBV28, the J call TRBJ2-2, with TRBD1 matching 8 bases. CDR3 length equals 13 residues. Germline CDR1 reads MDHEN; CDR2 reads SYDVKM. The CDR3 coding sequence is TGTGTCAGCACCAGGGGGCGGACCGGGAAGCTGTTTTTT. Amino acids: CVSTRGRTGKLFF.

Concerning this clonotype: The junction departs from the called germline gene at one end, perhaps through a read error. CDR3 amino acids: CTSSPSSYDQYF. Written as DNA, the CDR3 is TGTACCAGCAGCCCGAGCTCCTACGATCAGTACTTC. The chain has TRBV28 and TRBJ2-7; D uncertain. This CDR3 has 12 amino acids. Germline CDR1 MDHEN, CDR2 SYDVKM.

At least ten counts were recorded for this clonotype. The chain carries TRBV12-3 or TRBV12-4 and TRBJ2-7; possibly TRBD2 for D (5 bases). This CDR3 comprises 12 residues. The V end lost 5 bases, the J end lost 3 bases, and 8 bases lay between the germline ends. The CDR3 sequence is CASSPTSYEQYF. For the CDR3, the DNA is TGTGCCAGCAGTCCTACTAGCTACGAGCAGTACTTC.

J is TRBJ2-5 and V is TRBV20-1; 7 bases are a match to TRBD2. The length of the CDR3 is 13 residues. CDR1 and CDR2 (germline): DFQATT, SNEGSKA (reference sequence). V was pared by 6 bases and J by 8 bases, with 12 bases of the junction left unmatched. The CDR3, as DNA: TGCAGTGCCGGGGCAACGGGGGGAGTAACCCAGTACTTC. Amino acid sequence: CSAGATGGVTQYF.

To note about this clonotype: One end of the junction is discordant with germline, which a read error may explain. The rearrangement links TRBV29-1 to TRBJ2-1, with TRBD2 as a possible D gene (5 bases). The CDR3 is 16 amino acids. Germline V CDR1 and CDR2: SQVTM, ANQGSEA. The CDR3 spells CSVEGASPRSYYEQFF. In DNA form, the CDR3 reads TGCAGCGTTGAAGGGGCTAGCCCCCGCTCTTACTACGAGCAGTTTTTC.